Detailed here is one TCR beta chain. Per germline, CDR1 MNHEY and CDR2 SMNVEV (reference sequence). The CDR3 length is 13 residues. The V and J ends lost 6 bases and 12 bases respectively, with 15 bases between them. Only in-frame clones appear in the TCRdb table, and some are missing; sequencing was by immunoSEQ multiplex PCR. The repertoire holds around 300,000 clones, with about nine tenths as singletons. The sample originates from a study of blood T cell repertoires in COVID-19. Input material: PBMCs or T cells enriched from blood (not recorded which). The chain links TRBV27 to TRBJ1-6, with D unclear. The TCR sequence derives from a woman aged 45-65 years who had recovered from COVID-19. The CDR3 nucleotides are TGTGCCAGCAGGGTCCGACCTAGAGAACCCCTCCACTTT. Amino acid sequence: CASRVRPREPLHF.